Listed below are T cell receptor beta chains from one sample, sequenced in a study of vaccination effects on CD4 cells after COVID-19. TCRdb's table, derived via immunoSEQ multiplex PCR, lists solely in-frame clones and lacks some. Found here are 20,000 to 30,000 clones, under 80% of them singletons; the top ten hold approximately 20%. These receptors' targets are unknown. Material: CD4+ T cells from PBMCs cultured with HCoV-NL63 spike peptides, obtained after COVID-19 vaccination. These receptors all stem from a human donor who received a COVID-19 vaccine. Both conserved end residues are part of each CDR3. The order of the fields is D gene, J gene, V gene, clone size, CDR3 protein, CDR3 DNA. D genes are given only for firm matches. Expanded clones get a size class; other rows say once, few or many, or leave the size out.

NA | TRBJ1-1 | TRBV29-1 | NA | CSGGTTEAFF | TGCAGCGGAGGGACGACTGAAGCTTTCTTT
TRBD2 | TRBJ2-1 | TRBV18 | NA | CASSPGLYNEQFF | TGTGCCAGCTCACCGGGACTATACAATGAGCAGTTCTTC
NA | TRBJ1-2 | TRBV30 | NA | CAWNGYTF | TGTGCCTGGAATGGCTACACCTTC
NA | TRBJ1-2 | TRBV10-3 | NA | CAISEGADYGYTF | TGTGCCATCAGTGAAGGTGCAGACTATGGCTACACCTTC
NA | TRBJ2-2 | TRBV5-5 | NA | CASSSSIGRINTGELFF | TGTGCCAGCAGCTCCTCAATTGGGCGGATTAACACCGGGGAGCTGTTTTTT
TRBD2 | TRBJ2-1 | TRBV11-3 | NA | CASSPGTSGTLYNEQFF | TGTGCCAGCAGCCCTGGGACTAGCGGAACCTTATACAATGAGCAGTTCTTC
TRBD2 | TRBJ2-5 | TRBV30 | NA | CAWSAGLAGETQYF | TGTGCCTGGAGTGCAGGACTAGCGGGAGAGACCCAGTACTTC
TRBD2 | TRBJ2-1 | TRBV5-4 | NA | CASSLDLAGGYNEQFF | TGTGCCAGCAGCTTGGACCTAGCGGGAGGCTACAATGAGCAGTTCTTC
NA | TRBJ2-5 | TRBV13 | NA | CASSLVGLCLQETQYF | TGTGCCAGCAGCTTAGTGGGACTGTGCCTTCAAGAGACCCAGTACTTC
TRBD1 | TRBJ1-5 | TRBV4-1 | NA | CASSQGQISNQPQHF | TGCGCCAGCAGCCAGGGACAGATCAGCAATCAGCCCCAGCATTTT
NA | TRBJ2-3 | TRBV7-3 | NA | CASSPSRQALRTDTQYF | TGTGCCAGCAGCCCCTCTCGACAGGCTCTACGCACAGATACGCAGTATTTT
TRBD2 | TRBJ2-7 | TRBV7-2 | NA | CASSPRGGRFYEQYF | TGTGCCAGCAGCCCGAGGGGCGGGAGGTTCTACGAGCAGTACTTC
TRBD1 | TRBJ1-1 | TRBV3-1/TRBV3-2 | NA | CASSQEEGATEAFF | TGTGCCAGCAGCCAAGAAGAGGGGGCCACTGAAGCTTTCTTT
TRBD2 | TRBJ2-2 | TRBV2 | NA | CASDPRGTSGGSNTGELFF | TGTGCCAGCGACCCTCGTGGGACTAGCGGGGGATCGAACACCGGGGAGCTGTTTTTT
TRBD2 | TRBJ2-5 | TRBV14 | NA | CASSQLAGDPKQETQYF | TGTGCCAGCAGCCAACTAGCGGGGGACCCAAAGCAAGAGACCCAGTACTTC
TRBD2 | TRBJ2-1 | TRBV18 | NA | CASSPNGLAGFNEQFF | TGTGCCAGCTCACCAAATGGACTAGCGGGTTTCAATGAGCAGTTCTTC
NA | TRBJ1-4 | TRBV12-3/TRBV12-4 | NA | CASGRPNEKLFF | TGTGCCAGCGGCAGGCCGAATGAAAAACTGTTTTTT
NA | TRBJ2-2 | TRBV12-3/TRBV12-4 | few | CASSFTTGELFF | TGTGCCAGCAGTTTCACCACCGGGGAGCTGTTTTTT
TRBD1 | TRBJ2-7 | TRBV5-5 | NA | CASTRTGKSYEQYF | TGTGCCAGCACCCGGACAGGAAAATCCTACGAGCAGTACTTC
TRBD2 | TRBJ2-7 | TRBV28 | NA | CASIPVGTITYEQYF | TGTGCCAGCATTCCTGTCGGGACTATAACCTACGAGCAGTACTTC
TRBD1 | TRBJ1-6 | TRBV7-9 | NA | CASSPTGGNSPLHF | TGTGCCAGCAGCCCGACAGGGGGGAATTCACCCCTCCACTTT
NA | TRBJ2-7 | TRBV28 | NA | CASIQGSGVGEQYF | TGTGCCAGCATCCAAGGATCAGGGGTTGGCGAGCAGTACTTC
NA | TRBJ2-5 | TRBV18 | NA | CASSPGGQETQYF | TGTGCCAGCTCACCTGGGGGCCAAGAGACCCAGTACTTC
NA | TRBJ2-3 | TRBV7-2 | NA | CASTLGTHPSTDTQYF | TGTGCCAGCACCCTCGGGACTCATCCATCCACAGATACGCAGTATTTT
NA | TRBJ1-2 | TRBV5-1 | NA | CASSLEGRGGYGYTF | TGCGCCAGCAGCTTGGAGGGCAGAGGGGGCTATGGCTACACCTTC
NA | TRBJ1-2 | TRBV19 | NA | CASSPRGDYGYTF | TGTGCCAGTAGTCCCCGGGGGGACTATGGCTACACCTTC
TRBD2 | TRBJ2-1 | TRBV11-3 | NA | CASSLDPREGNEQFF | TGTGCCAGCAGCTTAGATCCGAGGGAGGGCAATGAGCAGTTCTTC
NA | TRBJ1-4 | TRBV28 | NA | CASSLLGSSNEKLFF | TGTGCCAGCAGTTTGCTAGGATCTTCGAATGAAAAACTGTTTTTT
TRBD2 | TRBJ2-3 | TRBV7-9 | NA | CASSLALAETDTQYF | TGTGCCAGCAGCTTAGCCCTAGCGGAGACAGATACGCAGTATTTT
NA | TRBJ1-3 | TRBV28 | NA | CASSLVRDGNTIYF | TGTGCCAGCAGTTTAGTCAGGGACGGAAACACCATATATTTT
NA | TRBJ1-1 | TRBV5-1 | once | CASSWGGTQGTEAFF | TGCGCCAGCAGCTGGGGAGGGACCCAGGGGACTGAAGCTTTCTTT
TRBD1 | TRBJ1-1 | TRBV5-1 | few | CASTGQGGTEAFF | TGCGCCAGTACCGGACAGGGAGGCACTGAAGCTTTCTTT
NA | TRBJ1-1 | TRBV7-9 | NA | CASSLLSEAFF | TGTGCCAGCAGCTTATTAAGTGAAGCTTTCTTT
NA | TRBJ1-2 | TRBV6-1 | NA | CASSEGWGGGYGYTF | TGTGCCAGCAGTGAAGGATGGGGTGGAGGCTATGGCTACACCTTC
TRBD2 | TRBJ2-1 | TRBV18 | NA | CASSPLAGGLNEQFF | TGTGCCAGCTCACCACTAGCGGGAGGGCTCAATGAGCAGTTCTTC
TRBD2 | TRBJ2-5 | TRBV2 | NA | CASVGPRGGDRETQYF | TGTGCCAGCGTTGGCCCGCGGGGGGGGGACCGGGAGACCCAGTACTTC
TRBD2 | TRBJ2-3 | TRBV7-9 | NA | CASSLVGSSGRITDTQYF | TGTGCCAGCAGCTTAGTAGGGTCTAGCGGGAGGATCACAGATACGCAGTATTTT
TRBD1 | TRBJ2-1 | TRBV7-6 | NA | CASSHDRGPNNEQFF | TGTGCCAGCAGCCACGACAGGGGCCCTAACAATGAGCAGTTCTTC
TRBD2 | TRBJ2-1 | TRBV7-7 | NA | CASSSGEREAYNEQFF | TGTGCTAGCAGCTCGGGGGAGCGGGAGGCCTACAATGAGCAGTTCTTC
NA | TRBJ1-5 | TRBV28 | few | CASSLRGVGANQPQHF | TGTGCCAGCAGTTTGAGAGGGGTTGGGGCCAATCAGCCCCAGCATTTT
NA | TRBJ2-3 | TRBV5-1 | NA | CASSFLAFTDTQYF | TGCGCCAGCAGCTTTTTGGCCTTCACAGATACGCAGTATTTT
TRBD1 | TRBJ1-6 | TRBV6-6 | NA | CASSIKGALNSPLHF | TGTGCCAGCAGTATTAAGGGGGCGCTGAATTCACCCCTCCACTTT
NA | TRBJ1-1 | TRBV19 | NA | CASSSARNTEAFF | TGTGCCAGTAGCTCTGCTCGGAACACTGAAGCTTTCTTT
NA | TRBJ1-5 | TRBV28 | NA | CASSSPQPGNQPQHF | TGTGCCAGCAGTTCACCCCAGCCGGGAAATCAGCCCCAGCATTTT
TRBD2 | TRBJ2-1 | TRBV30 | once | CAWSVGLAGAYNEQFF | TGTGCCTGGAGTGTGGGTCTAGCGGGGGCGTACAATGAGCAGTTCTTC
NA | TRBJ1-3 | TRBV28 | few | CASHPPSGNTIYF | TGTGCCAGCCACCCCCCCTCTGGAAACACCATATATTTT
NA | TRBJ1-5 | TRBV29-1 | once | CSVSDGHNQPQHF | TGCAGCGTTTCCGACGGACACAATCAGCCCCAGCATTTT
NA | TRBJ1-5 | TRBV30 | NA | CAWSVGGWGDLKPQHF | TGTGCCTGGAGTGTAGGTGGGTGGGGGGATTTGAAGCCCCAGCATTTT
NA | TRBJ2-7 | TRBV6-2/TRBV6-3 | few | CASSSAGQVVQF | TGTGCCAGCAGTTCCGCGGGACAAGTCGTCCAATTC
TRBD2 | TRBJ2-7 | TRBV27 | NA | CASSPGLAGGRSYEQYF | TGTGCCAGCAGTCCGGGACTAGCGGGAGGCCGCTCCTACGAGCAGTACTTC
TRBD1 | TRBJ1-5 | TRBV2 | NA | CASSAGQGGRQPQHF | TGTGCCAGCAGTGCGGGACAGGGAGGACGGCAGCCCCAGCATTTT